The entry that follows covers one T cell receptor beta chain sequence. The sample is drawn from a study of CD8 T cells in Susac syndrome. TCR beta sequencing was performed on blood CD8+ and CD4+ T cells. Healthy donors formed controls matched for age and sex. CDR3 length: 15 amino acids. Germline loops: CDR1 SQVTM, CDR2 ANQGSEA. Trimming stripped 6 bases from V and 5 bases from J, with 22 bases between. The authors reverse transcribed about 0.45 to 1 ug RNA with random hexamers. Amplification of TCR beta CDR3 across 54 Vbeta and 13 Jbeta was performed with immunoSEQ multiplex PCR. In TCRdb, the immunoSEQ multiplex PCR reads were re-called with MiXCR into one record per CDR3 protein. The data show more than 75,000 distinct CDR3 sequences, around 93% seen once.

This chain uses TRBV29-1 with TRBJ2-5, with D perhaps TRBD1 or TRBD2 (5 bases each). What was sequenced was CD8+ T cells from PBMCs. The TCR was taken from a human donor in good health. The CDR3 DNA reads as TGCAGCGTATGGGGGTCCTCCACGAACGTCGAGACCCAGTACTTC. Protein: CSVWGSSTNVETQYF. Combining the CDR3 with reference TRBV29-1 and TRBJ2-5 gives the whole variable domain SAVISQKPSRDICQRGTSLTIQCQVDSQVTMMFWYRQQPGQSLTLIATANQGSEATYESGFVIDKFPISRPNLTFSTLTVSNMSPEDSSIYLCSVWGSSTNVETQYFGPGTRLLVL.